This T cell receptor beta chain was sequenced in a study of blood T cell repertoires in COVID-19 (TCRdb year 2020). Study-wide context: Collaborator samples came from the United States, Italy and Spain and covered acute and convalescent phases of COVID-19. The repertoires were made available in a free public database intended to serve as a resource for research on the immune response to SARS-CoV-2. Where available, HLA class I and class II types were obtained from metadata supplied by the sample provider rather than from assay-based typing. Subjects who had been exposed to COVID-19, were actively infected with it, or had recovered from it provided the deeply sampled blood TCRbeta repertoires that made up the dataset. The material from the prospective study consisted of cDNA or gDNA derived from T cells, B-cell-depleted T cells, or PBMCs. The sample metadata nearly always contained a de-identified subject ID, COVID-19 status, age in years and sex. Samples came from the ongoing ImmuneRACE study (first 160 participants) plus 1,254 subjects from 6 global collaborators. The study at large found these results: How much clinical and demographic metadata was included differed by source and by participant, and the metadata was provided uncurated.

Of note for this clone: Its antigen is not yet known. Nothing much larger sits one base from this clone, and base qualities are not available.

TCRbeta CDR3 regions were amplified from genomic DNA by means of the immunoSEQ Assay, a bias-controlled multiplex PCR. The study's own analysis went as follows. The number of nucleated cells in each sample was estimated by amplification of reference gene primers within the assay. Sequence reads were collapsed and filtered to measure the absolute abundance of every unique TCRbeta CDR3 rearrangement. Productive Simpson clonality was computed per sample as the square root of Simpson's diversity index over productive rearrangements. The clones in this table, taken by TCRdb from immuneACCESS, are in-frame only. Not every clone is retained; where verified, under half of the shortfall comes from an unresolved V gene, and the cause of the rest is unknown. V, J and clone size are taken as reported in that table, and D and trimming were inferred from the DNA itself. This sample has roughly 150,000 clones in its table, and around four fifths of those were observed once. The ten biggest clones cover 10% to 11% of the sample.

The CDR1 and CDR2 encoded by the germline V gene (reference sequence) are SEHNR and FQNEAQ. The CDR3 starts with the cysteine, ends with the phenylalanine, and has 14 residues. Only the CDR3 region is kept as DNA, spanning 42 bases read in frame from base 1. V lost 6 bases and J lost 6 bases, and the count of bases not matched to a germline gene is 7. A second Seattle source provided samples from volunteer blood donors who had recovered from COVID-19. Each collaborating institution followed its own protocols to collect whole blood in K2EDTA tubes. For TCRbeta analysis, collaborators shipped samples as frozen whole blood, isolated PBMCs, or DNA extracted from either of those sample types.

Sequences were obtained from peripheral blood. The sequence came from a man between 60 and 70 years old who had recovered from COVID-19. The chain couples TRBV7-9 to TRBJ2-3; TRBD1 fits 9 bases in the junction. The DNA sequence is TGTGCCAGCAGGCGGACAGGGGAGCCGGATACGCAGTATTTT. This is translated as CASRRTGEPDTQYF.